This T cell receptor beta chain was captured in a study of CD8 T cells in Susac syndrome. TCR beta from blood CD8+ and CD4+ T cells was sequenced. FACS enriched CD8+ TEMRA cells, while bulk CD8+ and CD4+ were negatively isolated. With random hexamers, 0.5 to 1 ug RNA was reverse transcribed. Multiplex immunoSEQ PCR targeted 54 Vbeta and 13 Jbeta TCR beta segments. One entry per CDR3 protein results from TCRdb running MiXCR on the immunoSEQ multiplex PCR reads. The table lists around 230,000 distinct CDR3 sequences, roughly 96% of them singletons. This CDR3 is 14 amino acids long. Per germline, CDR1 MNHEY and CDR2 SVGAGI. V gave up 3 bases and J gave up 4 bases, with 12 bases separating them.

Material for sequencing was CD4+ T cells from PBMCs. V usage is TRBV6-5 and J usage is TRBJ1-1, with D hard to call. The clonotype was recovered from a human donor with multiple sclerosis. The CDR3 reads CASSYDIERTEAFF. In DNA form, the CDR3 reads TGTGCCAGCAGTTATGACATAGAGCGCACTGAAGCTTTCTTT.